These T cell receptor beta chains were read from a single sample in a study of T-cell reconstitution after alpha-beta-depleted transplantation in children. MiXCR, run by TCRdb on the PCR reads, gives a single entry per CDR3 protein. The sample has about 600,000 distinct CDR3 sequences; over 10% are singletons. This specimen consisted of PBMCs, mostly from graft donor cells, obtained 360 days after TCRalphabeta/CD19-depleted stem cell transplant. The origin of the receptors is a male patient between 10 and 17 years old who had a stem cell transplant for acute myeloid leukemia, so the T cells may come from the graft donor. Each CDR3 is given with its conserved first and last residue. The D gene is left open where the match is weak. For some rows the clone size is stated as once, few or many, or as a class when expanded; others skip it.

CASRPLRTGLYEQYF,TGTGCCAGCAGACCACTCCGGACAGGGCTTTACGAGCAGTACTTC,TRBV28,TRBJ2-7,.,TRBD1
CASPPKGPQETQYF,TGTGCCAGCCCCCCCAAGGGGCCGCAAGAGACCCAGTACTTC,TRBV25-1,TRBJ2-5,many,.
CASSPTTGGVETQYF,TGTGCCAGCTCTCCGACAACCGGGGGAGTTGAGACCCAGTACTTC,TRBV18,TRBJ2-5,.,.
CASSPQTGLAGRSNTGELFF,TGTGCCAGCAGCCCCCAGACGGGCCTAGCGGGTCGATCGAACACCGGGGAGCTGTTTTTT,TRBV9,TRBJ2-2,few,TRBD2
CASSLSRGLGPYEQYF,TGTGCCAGCAGTTTATCTAGGGGGCTAGGACCCTACGAGCAGTACTTC,TRBV27,TRBJ2-7,many,TRBD1
CASTLEGVSSDTQYF,TGTGCCAGCACCTTGGAGGGGGTGAGCTCAGATACGCAGTATTTT,TRBV12-3/TRBV12-4,TRBJ2-3,many,.
CASSVEGSGYEQYF,TGTGCCAGCAGCGTAGAGGGTAGCGGGTACGAGCAGTACTTC,TRBV9,TRBJ2-7,many,TRBD2
CSARDESRVGNTGELFF,TGCAGTGCTAGAGATGAGAGTCGGGTCGGTAACACCGGGGAGCTGTTTTTT,TRBV20-1,TRBJ2-2,few,.
CASSFKSSGANVLTF,TGTGCCAGCAGCTTTAAGAGCTCTGGGGCCAACGTCCTGACTTTC,TRBV7-2,TRBJ2-6,.,.
CASSSVVANTYEQYF,TGTGCCAGCAGTTCGGTTGTAGCGAATACCTACGAGCAGTACTTC,TRBV6-2/TRBV6-3,TRBJ2-7,.,.
CASSFGPEYGYTF,TGCGCCAGCAGCTTCGGTCCCGAGTATGGCTACACCTTC,TRBV5-1,TRBJ1-2,many,.
CASSPQREGPYEQYF,TGTGCCAGCAGCCCCCAGCGGGAGGGCCCCTACGAGCAGTACTTC,TRBV4-2,TRBJ2-7,few,TRBD2
CASSPLGLRPGNEQYF,TGTGCCAGCAGCCCTCTCGGACTCCGCCCGGGTAACGAGCAGTACTTC,TRBV4-2,TRBJ2-7,.,.
CASSPRSLGGTDTQYF,TGTGCCAGCAGCCCGAGGTCGCTGGGAGGCACAGATACGCAGTATTTT,TRBV7-9,TRBJ2-3,few,.
CASSQDNADTQYF,TGCGCCAGCAGCCAAGATAACGCGGATACGCAGTATTTT,TRBV4-3,TRBJ2-3,few,.
CASETGSVYNEQFF,TGTGCCAGCGAGACCGGGAGCGTATACAATGAGCAGTTCTTC,TRBV28,TRBJ2-1,many,.
CAWSVRAGVTDTQYF,TGTGCCTGGAGTGTAAGAGCGGGAGTTACAGATACGCAGTATTTT,TRBV30,TRBJ2-3,.,TRBD2
CSLKAGANVLTF,TGCAGCTTAAAAGCTGGGGCCAACGTCCTGACTTTC,TRBV20-1,TRBJ2-6,.,.
CAWIVGGGDEQYF,TGTGCCTGGATAGTGGGAGGGGGCGACGAGCAGTACTTC,TRBV30,TRBJ2-7,few,.
CASSPRYGTPYEQYF,TGCGCCAGCAGCCCCCGGTATGGTACCCCCTACGAGCAGTACTTC,TRBV5-1,TRBJ2-7,few,.
CATSGRGAYNEQFF,TGTGCCACCAGTGGACGGGGTGCCTACAATGAGCAGTTCTTC,TRBV24-1,TRBJ2-1,.,.
CASSRTGGTGGNEKLFF,TGTGCCAGCAGTCGAACGGGGGGGACAGGGGGGAATGAAAAACTGTTTTTT,TRBV12-3/TRBV12-4,TRBJ1-4,few,TRBD1
CASSLDGRRRVADTQYF,TGTGCCAGCAGCTTGGACGGGCGGCGGAGGGTGGCAGATACGCAGTATTTT,TRBV5-4,TRBJ2-3,many,.
CSAHATSGSTYEQYF,TGCAGTGCCCATGCAACTAGCGGGAGTACCTACGAGCAGTACTTC,TRBV20-1,TRBJ2-7,.,TRBD2
CASSPDRGLGFQETQYF,TGTGCCAGCAGTCCGGACAGGGGGCTCGGTTTCCAAGAGACCCAGTACTTC,TRBV5-7,TRBJ2-5,.,TRBD1
CAWRTLGAGELFF,TGTGCCTGGAGGACACTTGGAGCCGGGGAGCTGTTTTTT,TRBV30,TRBJ2-2,.,.
CASSLSTGTGNTIYF,TGTGCCAGCAGCTTAAGTACGGGGACTGGAAACACCATATATTTT,TRBV7-2,TRBJ1-3,.,.
CASSFWGTPGETQYF,TGTGCCAGCAGTTTTTGGGGGACCCCTGGGGAGACCCAGTACTTC,TRBV28,TRBJ2-5,.,.
CASSYGASYNEQFF,TGTGCCAGCAGTTACGGGGCATCCTACAATGAGCAGTTCTTC,TRBV6-5,TRBJ2-1,many,.
CSAYIRSAGALENIQYF,TGCAGTGCTTACATCCGGTCAGCCGGGGCTCTAGAAAACATTCAGTACTTC,TRBV20-1,TRBJ2-4,few,.
CSARETGKETQYF,TGCAGTGCTAGAGAGACAGGGAAAGAGACCCAGTACTTC,TRBV20-1,TRBJ2-5,many,TRBD1
CASTLGGFGNQPQHF,TGTGCCAGCACCTTAGGAGGGTTTGGCAATCAGCCCCAGCATTTT,TRBV28,TRBJ1-5,.,.
CAITRDLGDYEQYF,TGTGCCATCACCCGGGACCTCGGAGACTACGAGCAGTACTTC,TRBV10-3,TRBJ2-7,.,.
CSAGQGSAEQYF,TGCAGCGCCGGACAGGGATCGGCCGAGCAGTACTTC,TRBV29-1,TRBJ2-7,.,TRBD1
CASSVGPGGIWADTQYF,TGTGCCAGCAGCGTAGGTCCTGGCGGGATTTGGGCAGATACGCAGTATTTT,TRBV9,TRBJ2-3,many,.
CASRLLAGGRSYEQYF,TGTGCCAGCAGGCTTCTAGCGGGAGGGCGGTCCTACGAGCAGTACTTC,TRBV12-3/TRBV12-4,TRBJ2-7,.,TRBD2
CASSLGDRDTEAFF,TGTGCCAGCAGCTTGGGTGACAGGGACACTGAAGCTTTCTTT,TRBV5-6,TRBJ1-1,few,TRBD1
CASSSWDGAKNIQYF,TGTGCCAGCAGTTCGTGGGATGGGGCCAAAAACATTCAGTACTTC,TRBV28,TRBJ2-4,.,.
CASSLAQTSGRANEQFF,TGTGCCAGCAGCTTAGCCCAGACTAGCGGGAGGGCCAATGAGCAGTTCTTC,TRBV11-1,TRBJ2-1,once,TRBD2
CASTLGGWSYEQYF,TGTGCCAGCACTCTGGGGGGGTGGTCCTACGAGCAGTACTTC,TRBV28,TRBJ2-7,.,TRBD2
CASSQFGQLYEQYF,TGCGCCAGCAGCCAGTTTGGACAGCTCTACGAGCAGTACTTC,TRBV5-1,TRBJ2-7,few,.
CSVVIGNQPQHF,TGCAGCGTTGTTATAGGCAATCAGCCCCAGCATTTT,TRBV29-1,TRBJ1-5,once,.
CASSKGLLNWEAFF,TGTGCCAGCAGCAAGGGACTGCTGAACTGGGAAGCTTTCTTT,TRBV7-9,TRBJ1-1,.,.
CASSLGDFRETQYF,TGTGCCAGCAGCTTGGGGGACTTTAGAGAGACCCAGTACTTC,TRBV5-6,TRBJ2-5,few,.
CASSLDFREAGELFF,TGTGCCAGCAGCTTAGATTTCAGGGAAGCCGGGGAGCTGTTTTTT,TRBV11-3,TRBJ2-2,few,.
CASSLVDGTSGEQYF,TGTGCCAGCAGTTTAGTTGACGGGACTAGCGGCGAGCAGTACTTC,TRBV12-3/TRBV12-4,TRBJ2-7,.,TRBD2